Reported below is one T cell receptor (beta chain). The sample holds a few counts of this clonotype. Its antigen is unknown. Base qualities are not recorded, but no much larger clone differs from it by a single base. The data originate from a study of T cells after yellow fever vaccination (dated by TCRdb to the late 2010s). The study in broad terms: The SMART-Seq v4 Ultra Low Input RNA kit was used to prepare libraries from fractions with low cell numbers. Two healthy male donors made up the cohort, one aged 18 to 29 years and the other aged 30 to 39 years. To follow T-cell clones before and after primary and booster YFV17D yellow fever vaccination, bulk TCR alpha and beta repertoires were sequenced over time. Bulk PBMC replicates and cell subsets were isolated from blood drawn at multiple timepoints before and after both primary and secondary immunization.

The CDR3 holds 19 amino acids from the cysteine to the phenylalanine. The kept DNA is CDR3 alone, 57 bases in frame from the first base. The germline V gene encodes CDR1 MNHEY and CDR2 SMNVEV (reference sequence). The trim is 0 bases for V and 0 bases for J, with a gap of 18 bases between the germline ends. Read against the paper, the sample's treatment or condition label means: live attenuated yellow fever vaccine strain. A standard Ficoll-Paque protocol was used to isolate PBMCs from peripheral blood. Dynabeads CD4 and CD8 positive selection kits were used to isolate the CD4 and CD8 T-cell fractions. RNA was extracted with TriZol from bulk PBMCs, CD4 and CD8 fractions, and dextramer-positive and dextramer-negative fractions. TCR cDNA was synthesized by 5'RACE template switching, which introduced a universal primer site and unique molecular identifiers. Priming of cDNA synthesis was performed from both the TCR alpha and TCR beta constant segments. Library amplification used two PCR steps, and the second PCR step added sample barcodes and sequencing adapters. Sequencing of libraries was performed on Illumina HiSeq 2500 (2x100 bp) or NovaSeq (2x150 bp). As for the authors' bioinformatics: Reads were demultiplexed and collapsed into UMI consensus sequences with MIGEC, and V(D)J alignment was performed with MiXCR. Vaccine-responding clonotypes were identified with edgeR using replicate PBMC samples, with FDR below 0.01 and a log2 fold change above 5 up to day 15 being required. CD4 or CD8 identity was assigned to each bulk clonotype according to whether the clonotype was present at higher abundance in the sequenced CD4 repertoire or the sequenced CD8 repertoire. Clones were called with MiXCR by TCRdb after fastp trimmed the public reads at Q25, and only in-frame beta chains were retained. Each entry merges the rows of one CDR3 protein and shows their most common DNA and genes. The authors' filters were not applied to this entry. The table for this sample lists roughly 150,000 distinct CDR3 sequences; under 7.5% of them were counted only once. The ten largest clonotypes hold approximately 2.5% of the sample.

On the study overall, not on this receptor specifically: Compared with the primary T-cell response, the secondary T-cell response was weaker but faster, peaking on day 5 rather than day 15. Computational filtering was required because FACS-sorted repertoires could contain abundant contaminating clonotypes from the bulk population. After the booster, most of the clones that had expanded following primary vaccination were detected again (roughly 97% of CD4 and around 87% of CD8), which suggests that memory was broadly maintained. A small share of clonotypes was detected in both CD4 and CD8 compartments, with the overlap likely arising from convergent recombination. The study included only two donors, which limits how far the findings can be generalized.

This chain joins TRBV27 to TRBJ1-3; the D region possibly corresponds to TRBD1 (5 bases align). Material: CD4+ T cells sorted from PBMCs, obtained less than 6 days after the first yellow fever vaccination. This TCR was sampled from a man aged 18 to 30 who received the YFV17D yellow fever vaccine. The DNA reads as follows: TGTGCCAGCAGTTTATCCCCCTTAAATGGGGACGGCTCTGGAAACACCATATATTTT. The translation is CASSLSPLNGDGSGNTIYF.